This T cell receptor beta chain was retrieved from a study of T cells expressing NK-cell markers. About the study: The authors sequenced eight donors, of whom seven were HCMV-seropositive and one was seronegative.

Overall study results and limits: Over 5 donors showed dominant NKG2C+ clonotypes comprising about 1.0-7.5% of their CD8+ T cells. Nothing established the HCMV specificity of expanded NKG2C+ T cell clones. Similarly, these clonotypes led the CD3+CD56-NKG2C+ fraction as well in a few donors.

From its re-call of the 5' RACE reads, TCRdb lists each CDR3 protein once, without DNA. The table counts 500,000 to 700,000 distinct CDR3 sequences; under 4.5% lies in the top ten. As regards this clonotype: Antigen unknown.

CDR1 is SGDLS, CDR2 YYNGEE, per germline. The CDR3 is 16 residues long. The TCR sequence derives from a man in his late teens or twenties in good health. The sample comprised blood T cells: a sorted CD56 or NKG2C T cell subset, CD4+ or CD8+ T cells, or bulk PBMC T cells (not recorded which). The chain couples TRBV9 to TRBJ2-3; the TCRdb call, TRBD1, lacks DNA for checking. The CDR3 loop reads CASSVVGGGGTDTQYF. The variable domain in full, completed from reference TRBV9 and TRBJ2-3, reads DSGVTQTPKHLITATGQRVTLRCSPRSGDLSVYWYQQSLDQGLQFLIQYYNGEERAKGNILERFSAQQFPDLHSELNLSSLELGDSALYFCASSVVGGGGTDTQYFGPGTRLTVL.